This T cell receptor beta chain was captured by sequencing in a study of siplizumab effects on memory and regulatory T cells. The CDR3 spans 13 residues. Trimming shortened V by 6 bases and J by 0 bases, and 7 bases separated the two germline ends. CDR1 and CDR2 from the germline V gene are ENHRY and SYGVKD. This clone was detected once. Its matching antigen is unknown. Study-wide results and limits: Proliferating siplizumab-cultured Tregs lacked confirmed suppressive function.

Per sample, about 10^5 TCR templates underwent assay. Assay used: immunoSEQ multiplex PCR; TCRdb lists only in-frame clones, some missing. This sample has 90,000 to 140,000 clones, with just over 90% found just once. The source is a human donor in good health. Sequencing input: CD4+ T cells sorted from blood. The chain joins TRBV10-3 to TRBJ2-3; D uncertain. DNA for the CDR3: TGTGCCATCAGGAAGGACAGCACAGATACGCAGTATTTT. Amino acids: CAIRKDSTDTQYF.